Sequencing of this T cell receptor (beta chain) was carried out in a study of blood T cell repertoires in COVID-19. At the level of the study: Acute-phase and convalescent COVID-19 samples originated in the United States, Italy and Spain. In each case, the material was cDNA or gDNA derived from T cells, B-cell-depleted T cells, or PBMCs.

As processed by the authors: Amplification of reference gene primers was used by the study to estimate nucleated cell counts. Using immunoSEQ multiplex PCR, the repertoire was profiled, and TCRdb retains in-frame clones only, with some absent. Clone size and the V and J calls come from that table; the DNA yielded D and trimming. This sample has more than 70,000 clones, with approximately 90% found just once. The germline gives CDR1 SGHTA, CDR2 FQGNSA. Trimming took off 1 base at V and 1 base at J, with 7 bases between the two ends. This CDR3 is built from 14 residues. This sequence was found in a woman aged 50 to 60 with active or convalescent COVID-19. Sequenced input: peripheral blood. This chain uses TRBV7-2 with TRBJ1-1; D gene unclear. This CDR3 is CASSLGAGNTEAFF. As DNA, the CDR3 is TGTGCCAGCAGCTTAGGGGCGGGGAACACTGAAGCTTTCTTT.